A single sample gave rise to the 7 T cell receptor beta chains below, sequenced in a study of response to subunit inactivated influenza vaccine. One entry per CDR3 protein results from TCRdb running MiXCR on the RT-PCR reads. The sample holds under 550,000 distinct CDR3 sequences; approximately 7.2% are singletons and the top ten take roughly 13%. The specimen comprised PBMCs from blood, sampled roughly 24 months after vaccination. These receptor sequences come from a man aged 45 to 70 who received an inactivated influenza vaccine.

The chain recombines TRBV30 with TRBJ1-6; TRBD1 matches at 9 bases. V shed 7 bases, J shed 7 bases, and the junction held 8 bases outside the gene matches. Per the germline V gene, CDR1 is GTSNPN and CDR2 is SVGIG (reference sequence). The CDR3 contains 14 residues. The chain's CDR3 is CALEGTGLNSPLHF. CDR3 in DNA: TGTGCCTTGGAGGGGACAGGGTTAAATTCACCCCTCCACTTT.

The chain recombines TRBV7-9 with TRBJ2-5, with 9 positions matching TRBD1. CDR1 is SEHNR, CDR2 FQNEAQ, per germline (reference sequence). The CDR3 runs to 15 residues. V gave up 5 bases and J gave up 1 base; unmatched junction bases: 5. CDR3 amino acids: CASSLGTGTQETQYF. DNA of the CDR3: TGTGCCAGCAGCCTTGGGACAGGGACCCAAGAGACCCAGTACTTC.

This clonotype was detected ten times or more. CDR3 coding DNA: TGTGCCACCAGTGAGCTTGACGGGAGAGCCGGGGAGCTGTTTTTT. This sequence encodes CATSELDGRAGELFF. The J gene is TRBJ2-2, the V gene TRBV24-1; D is perhaps TRBD2 (6 bases). This CDR3 comprises 15 residues. The germline gives CDR1 KGHDR, CDR2 SFDVKD. Trimming stripped 4 bases from V and 6 bases from J, with 14 bases between.

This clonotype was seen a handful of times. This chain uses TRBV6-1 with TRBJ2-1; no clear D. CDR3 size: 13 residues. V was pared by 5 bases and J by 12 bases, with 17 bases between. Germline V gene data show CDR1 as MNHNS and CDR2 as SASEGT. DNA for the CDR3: TGTGCCAGCAGTACCCGTGACTCAATGGGGCAGTTCTTC. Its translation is CASSTRDSMGQFF.

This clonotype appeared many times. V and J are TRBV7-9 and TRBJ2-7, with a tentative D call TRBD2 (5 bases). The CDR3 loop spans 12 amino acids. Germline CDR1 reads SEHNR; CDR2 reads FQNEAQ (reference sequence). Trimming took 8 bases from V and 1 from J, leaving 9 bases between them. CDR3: CASGSASYEQYF. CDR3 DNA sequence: TGTGCCAGCGGTAGCGCTTCCTACGAGCAGTACTTC.

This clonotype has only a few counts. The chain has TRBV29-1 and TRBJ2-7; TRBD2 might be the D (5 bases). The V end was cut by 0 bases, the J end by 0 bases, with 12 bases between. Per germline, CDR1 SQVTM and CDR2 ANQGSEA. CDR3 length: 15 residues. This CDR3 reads CSVEDRGKSSYEQYF. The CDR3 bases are TGCAGCGTTGAAGATCGGGGTAAGAGCTCCTACGAGCAGTACTTC.

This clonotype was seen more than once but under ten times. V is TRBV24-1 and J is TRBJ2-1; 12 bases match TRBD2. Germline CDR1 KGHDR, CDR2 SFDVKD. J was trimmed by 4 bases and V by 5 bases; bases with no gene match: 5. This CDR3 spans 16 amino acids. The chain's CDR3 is CATSGETSGSYNEQFF. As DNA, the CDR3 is TGTGCCACCAGTGGTGAGACTAGCGGGAGTTACAATGAGCAGTTCTTC.